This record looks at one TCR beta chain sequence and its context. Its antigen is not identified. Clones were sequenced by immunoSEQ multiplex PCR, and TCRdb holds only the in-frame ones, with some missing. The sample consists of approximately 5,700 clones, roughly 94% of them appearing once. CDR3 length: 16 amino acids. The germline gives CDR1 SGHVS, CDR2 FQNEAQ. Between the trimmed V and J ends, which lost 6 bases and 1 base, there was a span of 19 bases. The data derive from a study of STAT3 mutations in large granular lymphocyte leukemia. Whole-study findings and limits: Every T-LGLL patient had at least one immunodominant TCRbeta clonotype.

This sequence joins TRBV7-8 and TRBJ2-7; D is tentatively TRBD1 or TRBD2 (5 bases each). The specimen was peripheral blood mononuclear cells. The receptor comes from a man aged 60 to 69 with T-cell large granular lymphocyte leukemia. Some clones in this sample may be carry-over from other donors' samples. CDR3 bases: TGTGCCAGCAGTCACGGCTTGGGACCGGGGTCCTACGAGCAGTACTTC. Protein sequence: CASSHGLGPGSYEQYF. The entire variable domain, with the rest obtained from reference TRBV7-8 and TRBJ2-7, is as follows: GAGVSQSPRYKVAKRGQDVALRCDPISGHVSLFWYQQALGQGPEFLTYFQNEAQLDKSGLPSDRFFAERPEGSVSTLKIQRTQQEDSAVYLCASSHGLGPGSYEQYFGPGTRLTVT.